This T cell receptor (beta chain) came from a study of cytomegalovirus exposure and HLA in healthy donors. General study results and limits: Listed as cytomegalovirus-associated were around 160 TCR beta chains. Many donors shared some public TCRs, even though most TCR sequences were rare. In the 95 to 150 validation repertoires, a later analysis found that first-cohort TCR clusters tended to co-occur.

With regard to this clone: Its antigen is still unknown.

The CDR3 spans 16 residues. V lost 3 bases and J 4 bases, leaving 17 bases between the germline ends. Germline CDR1 and CDR2: SGHRS and YFSETQ. Repertoires were generated with immunoSEQ multiplex PCR, while TCRdb's copy carries only in-frame clones and drops some. Among 40,000 to 60,000 clones listed, about 94% were seen once. The chain joins TRBV5-1 to TRBJ2-1, with D tentatively TRBD2 (5 bases). This clonotype was sampled from a woman between 18 and 30 years old in good health and CMV-seropositive. The sample was PBMCs. Here the CDR3 reads CASSYGLSRPYNEQFF. The CDR3 DNA reads as TGCGCCAGCAGCTACGGACTCTCACGTCCATACAATGAGCAGTTCTTC.